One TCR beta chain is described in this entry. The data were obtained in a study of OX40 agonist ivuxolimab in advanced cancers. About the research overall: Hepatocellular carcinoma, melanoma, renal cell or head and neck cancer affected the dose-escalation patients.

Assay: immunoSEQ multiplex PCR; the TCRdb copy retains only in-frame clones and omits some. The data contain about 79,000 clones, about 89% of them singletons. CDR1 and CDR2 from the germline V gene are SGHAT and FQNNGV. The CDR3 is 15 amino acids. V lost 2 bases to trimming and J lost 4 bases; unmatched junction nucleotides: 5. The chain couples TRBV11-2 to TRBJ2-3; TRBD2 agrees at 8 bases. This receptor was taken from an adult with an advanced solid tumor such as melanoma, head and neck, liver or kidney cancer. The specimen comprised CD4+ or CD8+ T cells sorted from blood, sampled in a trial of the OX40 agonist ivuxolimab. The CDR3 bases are TGTGCCAGCAGCTTAAATATCGGGAGGGCAGATACGCAGTATTTT. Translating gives CASSLNIGRADTQYF. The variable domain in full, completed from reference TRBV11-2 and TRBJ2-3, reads EAGVAQSPRYKIIEKRQSVAFWCNPISGHATLYWYQQILGQGPKLLIQFQNNGVVDDSQLPKDRFSAERLKGVDSTLKIQPAKLEDSAVYLCASSLNIGRADTQYFGPGTRLTVL.